What follows is one T cell receptor beta chain and its context. The length of the CDR3 is 14 residues. The V end lost 3 bases, the J end lost 7 bases, and 16 bases lay between the germline ends. In germline, CDR1 is SQVTM, CDR2 ANQGSEA. Full-length variable regions came from constant-region reverse primers plus semi-nested Nested Universal Primer A PCR. TCRdb reprocessed the 5' RACE reads via MiXCR and lists one record per CDR3 protein. The repertoire holds about 6,000 distinct CDR3 sequences, about 60% seen once, with around an eighth in the top ten. The sequence was collected from a female donor with breast cancer. The V call is TRBV29-1, the J call TRBJ2-1; D remains unclear. Specimen: naive CD4+ T cells sorted from blood. Documented subset: naive CD4+ T cells, CD4+CD45RA+CD25-. The CDR3 here is CSVDWAGVGNEQFF. CDR3 DNA: TGCAGCGTTGACTGGGCTGGTGTTGGGAATGAGCAGTTCTTC.